The clone carrying this TCR beta chain was seen ten or more times. Its matching antigen is unknown. This record belongs to a study of T cell repertoires in cytomegalovirus infection. Study-wide context: TCR beta signatures that were public indicated CMV infection and matching HLA type. Study-wide findings and caveats: CMV-specific HLA-C-restricted TCR beta clonotypes dominated the ex vivo response. Using cumulative public TCR beta family frequency, the authors identified those who carried CMV together with the relevant HLA.

Using its own MiXCR run on the reads, TCRdb lists one record per CDR3 protein. The table records more than 200,000 distinct CDR3 sequences, roughly 9.1% of them present only once. The CDR3 spans 15 residues. Germline values: CDR1 SGHTA, CDR2 FQGNSA. V trimming: 5 bases; J trimming: 3 bases; junction bases outside the gene matches: 3. V and J are TRBV7-2 and TRBJ2-2; 10 bases match TRBD2. Sequencing input: PBMCs. The origin of this receptor is a human donor in good health (CMV status not recorded). Some clones in this sample may be carry-over from other donors' samples. This CDR3 is CASSQGLADTGELFF. CDR3 DNA: TGTGCCAGCAGCCAAGGACTAGCGGACACCGGGGAGCTGTTTTTT.